These 21 T cell receptor beta chains were all obtained from the same sample, sequenced in a study of T cells in Graves' hyperthyroidism and ophthalmopathy. From RNA transcripts, TCR beta CDR3 regions were amplified. HTBI primers were used for first-round RT-PCR of the TCR CDR3. TCRdb independently ran MiXCR on the multiplex PCR reads; one entry per CDR3 protein. The data contain a few hundred thousand distinct CDR3 sequences, around 45% of them seen just once; the ten biggest clones take up roughly 7.7%. Material for sequencing was peripheral blood or thyroid tissue (not recorded which). All receptors come from a woman younger than 30 with Graves' hyperthyroidism.

This clonotype was recorded only once. This chain uses TRBV7-9 with TRBJ2-7; TRBD2 agrees at 11 bases. The V gene end was trimmed by 5 bases and the J gene end by 4 bases; junction bases not matched to a gene: 7. The CDR3 has 15 amino acids. CDR1 SEHNR and CDR2 FQNEAQ come from the germline V gene (reference sequence). The CDR3 DNA follows: TGTGCCAGCAGCGTACTAGCGGGAGATGGGTACGAGCAGTACTTC. Its protein product is CASSVLAGDGYEQYF.

V usage is TRBV29-1 and J usage is TRBJ1-2; 8 bases map to TRBD1. Germline V gives CDR1 SQVTM, CDR2 ANQGSEA. This CDR3 comprises 13 residues. The CDR3 loop is CSSTRQGRKGYTF. As DNA, the CDR3 is TGCAGTTCTACGAGACAGGGGCGTAAGGGCTACACCTTC.

This chain uses TRBV11-3 with TRBJ2-1; D might be TRBD2 (6 bases). CDR3 length: 14 residues. With 1 base removed from V and 6 bases from J, the gap between germline ends came to 10 bases. The germline CDR1 and CDR2 sequences are SGHNT and YENEEA. As DNA, the CDR3 is TGTGCCAGCAGCTTAGGCGGGGTGTTCAATGAGCAGTTCTTC. As protein: CASSLGGVFNEQFF.

V gene TRBV7-9 combines with J gene TRBJ1-5; the D gene is possibly TRBD1 (6 bases). This CDR3 region has 16 residues. The V end was cut by 7 bases, the J end by 0 bases, with 16 bases between. Germline-derived CDR1 and CDR2 are SEHNR and FQNEAQ (reference sequence). CDR3 residues: CASTTPSGDSNQPQHF. The DNA for the CDR3 is TGTGCCAGCACCACCCCCTCAGGGGATAGCAATCAGCCCCAGCATTTT.

The J gene is TRBJ1-2, the V gene TRBV12-5, with D possibly TRBD1 on 5 matching bases. Between the trimmed V and J ends, which lost 3 bases and 4 bases, there was a span of 15 bases. CDR1 and CDR2 (germline): LGHNT, FRNRAP. The CDR3 length is 15 residues. In nucleotides, the CDR3 is TGTGCTAGTGGTTTCTCCCTGCAGGGCTCCTATGGCTACACCTTC. It translates to CASGFSLQGSYGYTF.

V is TRBV7-9 and J is TRBJ2-7, with 9 bases lining up with TRBD1. Trimming at V came to 5 bases and at J to 7 bases, leaving 12 bases not matched to a gene. Germline CDR1 is SEHNR and CDR2 is FQNEAQ (reference sequence). The CDR3 totals 15 residues. CDR3 sequence reads: CASSLKPGTGREQYF. CDR3 nucleotide sequence: TGTGCCAGCAGCCTAAAACCTGGGACAGGGAGAGAGCAGTACTTC. Full variable domain (rest looked up from reference TRBV7-9 and TRBJ2-7): DTGVSQNPRHKITKRGQNVTFRCDPISEHNRLYWYRQTLGQGPEFLTYFQNEAQLEKSRLLSDRFSAERPKGSFSTLEIQRTEQGDSAMYLCASSLKPGTGREQYFGPGTRLTVT.

V gene TRBV7-3 combines with J gene TRBJ1-2, with D hard to call. Germline CDR1 reads SGHTA; CDR2 reads FQGTGA. There are 12 residues in the CDR3. Trimming took off 4 bases at V and 9 bases at J, with 12 bases between the two ends. CDR3 amino acids: CASSSDGYRYTF. CDR3 nucleotide sequence: TGTGCCAGCAGCTCTGACGGATATCGCTACACCTTC.

This clonotype has just a few counts. The V and J genes are TRBV6-2 or TRBV6-3 and TRBJ2-5, with TRBD2 identical over 10 bases. Per the germline V gene, CDR1 is MNHEY and CDR2 is SVGEGT. Unmatched junction bases numbered 11, after V lost 6 bases and J lost 13 bases. This CDR3 region has 13 residues. CDR3 bases: TGTGCCAGCAGGCGGACTAGCGGCTTTCTTCGGTACTTC. It yields the protein CASRRTSGFLRYF.

The chain uses TRBV7-8 and TRBJ2-7; 11 nucleotides agree with TRBD2. The tail of the sequence fits TRBJ2-1 better, so the J call may be wrong. The CDR3 is made up of 15 amino acids. Germline V gene lookup returns CDR1 SGHVS and CDR2 FQNEAQ. The chain's CDR3 is CASRPTSGVLGEQFF. In DNA form, the CDR3 reads TGTGCCAGCAGGCCGACTAGCGGGGTCCTGGGTGAGCAGTTCTTC.

The V and J genes are TRBV7-6 and TRBJ2-1, with 11 bases aligning to TRBD2. V lost 3 bases to trimming and J lost 4 bases; unmatched junction nucleotides: 2. CDR1 SGHVS and CDR2 FNYEAQ come from the germline V gene. The CDR3 runs 15 residues. The CDR3 spells CASSLVAGGYNEQFF. Here the CDR3 DNA reads TGTGCCAGCAGCTTGGTAGCGGGGGGGTACAATGAGCAGTTCTTC.

This chain connects TRBV11-1 to TRBJ2-2; 9 nucleotides line up with TRBD1. V gave up 5 bases and J gave up 7 bases; unmatched junction bases: 11. Germline assignment: CDR1 SGHAT and CDR2 FQDESV (reference sequence). CDR3 length equals 16 residues. The CDR3: CASSPTGGRAGGELFF. CDR3 nucleotides: TGTGCCAGCAGCCCGACAGGGGGGAGGGCCGGCGGGGAGCTGTTTTTT. The full variable domain, completed using reference TRBV11-1 and TRBJ2-2, is EAEVAQSPRYKITEKSQAVAFWCDPISGHATLYWYRQILGQGPELLVQFQDESVVDDSQLPKDRFSAERLKGVDSTLKIQPAELGDSAMYLCASSPTGGRAGGELFFGEGSRLTVL.

This clonotype was seen at least ten times. V usage is TRBV19 and J usage is TRBJ2-7; D uncertain. Germline V gene lookup returns CDR1 LNHDA and CDR2 SQIVND (reference sequence). V lost 2 bases to trimming and J lost 2 bases, with 7 bases between them. CDR3 size: 13 residues. The CDR3 region has the DNA TGTGCCAGTAGTATATGGGGAACCTACGAGCAGTACTTC. Encoded protein: CASSIWGTYEQYF.

With regard to this clonotype: The junction does not match germline at one end; this may be a read error. The rearrangement uses TRBV14 and TRBJ1-2; possibly TRBD1 for D (5 bases). The CDR3 runs to 9 residues. Per the germline V gene, CDR1 is SGHDN and CDR2 is FVKESK. The CDR3 coding sequence is TGTGCCAGCAGCGTCCGGGACCTCTTC. Residues: CASSVRDLF.

This clonotype occurred many times. The rearrangement uses TRBV19 and TRBJ1-1; perhaps TRBD1 as D (5 bases). Looked up from germline, CDR1 is LNHDA and CDR2 is SQIVND (reference sequence). The V gene lost 5 bases and the J gene lost 6 bases, with 16 bases spanning the gap. This CDR3 has 14 residues. Here the CDR3 reads CASSESRRAPEAFF. Written as DNA, the CDR3 is TGTGCCAGTAGTGAGAGCCGCAGGGCCCCTGAAGCTTTCTTT.

This chain joins TRBV24-1 and TRBJ2-1; 10 bases align to TRBD1. Germline assignment: CDR1 KGHDR and CDR2 SFDVKD. After removal of 3 bases from V and 8 bases from J, the junction contained 9 bases not matched to a gene. This CDR3 is built from 16 residues. CDR3: CATSDPDRGRWDEQFF. CDR3 nucleotides: TGTGCCACCAGTGATCCTGACAGGGGGCGGTGGGATGAGCAGTTCTTC.

This clonotype was picked up many times. The genes are TRBV6-5 and TRBJ1-1; TRBD1 agrees at 8 bases. V lost 5 bases and J lost 0; bases outside the gene matches: 5. The CDR3 spans 15 residues. Germline CDR1 MNHEY, CDR2 SVGAGI. The CDR3 is CASSHGQGLNTEAFF. CDR3 nucleotides: TGTGCCAGCAGTCACGGACAGGGTTTGAACACTGAAGCTTTCTTT.

V gene TRBV7-9 combines with J gene TRBJ2-1; 7 bases match TRBD1. V lost 6 bases and J lost 2; bases outside the gene matches: 4. The germline V gene encodes CDR1 SEHNR and CDR2 FQNEAQ (reference sequence). The CDR3 loop spans 14 amino acids. This chain's CDR3 is CASRATGAYNEQFF. The CDR3 DNA reads as TGTGCCAGCAGGGCCACAGGGGCCTACAATGAGCAGTTCTTC.

This clonotype was seen a handful of times. The chain employs TRBV7-2 and TRBJ2-5; D is undetermined. From germline, CDR1 is SGHTA and CDR2 FQGNSA. CDR3 length: 15 residues. Trimming took 1 base from V and 5 from J, leaving 14 bases between them. Written as DNA, the CDR3 is TGTGCCAGCAGCTTAGACCTTTTTGGGTGGGAGACCCAGTACTTC. Translation: CASSLDLFGWETQYF.

The chain links TRBV20-1 to TRBJ2-7; 14 bases agree with TRBD2. Germline loops: CDR1 DFQATT, CDR2 SNEGSKA (reference sequence). The CDR3 spans 16 residues. Unmatched junction bases numbered 16, after V lost 6 bases and J lost 9 bases. DNA for the CDR3: TGCAGTGCAAACGTAGGGACTAGCGGGAGTGTCGAGGTGCAGTACTTC. Residues: CSANVGTSGSVEVQYF.

This clonotype was recorded once. A much larger clone lies a single base off, so this may be a read error. The gene calls are TRBV7-6 and TRBJ2-5; no reliable D call. The length of the CDR3 is 16 residues. Trimming left V 5 bases short and J 7 bases short, with 23 bases between. Germline CDR1 and CDR2: SGHVS and FNYEAQ. The CDR3 nucleotides read TGTGCCAGCAGCGATGATGTACGGAAGGGCCGTGTGACCCAGTACTTC. It specifies CASSDDVRKGRVTQYF.

V usage is TRBV7-2 and J usage is TRBJ1-5; a possible D gene is TRBD1 (5 bases). The ends were cut back, 0 bases at V and 11 bases at J, with 14 bases in the middle. Germline V gene data show CDR1 as SGHTA and CDR2 as FQGNSA. CDR3 length equals 14 residues. The CDR3 sequence: CASSLAGDGETQHF. The CDR3 DNA reads TGTGCCAGCAGCTTAGCAGGGGATGGAGAGACCCAGCATTTT.